This T cell receptor beta chain is drawn from a study of T cells in Graves' hyperthyroidism and ophthalmopathy. General study results and limits: Clonotypes that were expanded in thyroid above 0.001 mostly appeared in blood too.

RNA transcripts provided the source from which TCR beta CDR3 regions were amplified. First-round RT-PCR of the TCR CDR3 relied on the HTBI primer set. TCRdb processed the multiplex PCR reads anew with MiXCR; each CDR3 protein has one entry. The repertoire consists of roughly 510,000 distinct CDR3 sequences, with around 20% occurring once and the leading ten covering 26%. This CDR3 comprises 13 residues. Germline values: CDR1 MNHEY, CDR2 SVGAGI. The ends were cut back, 2 bases at V and 7 bases at J, with 9 bases in the middle. This clonotype was recorded at least ten times. The target antigen is unknown.

This TCR came from a man aged 18 to 29 with Graves' hyperthyroidism. The source material was blood. The V call is TRBV6-5, the J call TRBJ1-5; D unclear. CDR3 sequence (DNA): TGTGCCAGCAGTTACCGGGTCGGACAGCCCCAGCATTTT. Translated: CASSYRVGQPQHF.